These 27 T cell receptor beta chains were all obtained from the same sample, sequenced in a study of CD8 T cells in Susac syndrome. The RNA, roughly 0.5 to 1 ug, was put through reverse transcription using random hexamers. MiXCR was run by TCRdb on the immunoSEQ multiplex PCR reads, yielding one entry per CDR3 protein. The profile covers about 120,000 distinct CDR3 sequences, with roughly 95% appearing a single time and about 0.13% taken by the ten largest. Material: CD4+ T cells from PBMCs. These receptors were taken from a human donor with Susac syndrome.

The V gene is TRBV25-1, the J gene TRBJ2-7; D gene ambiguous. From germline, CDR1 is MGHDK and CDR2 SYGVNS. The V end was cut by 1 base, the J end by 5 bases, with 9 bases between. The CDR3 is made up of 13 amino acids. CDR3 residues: CASSESGMDEQYF. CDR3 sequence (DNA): TGTGCCAGCAGTGAATCCGGTATGGACGAGCAGTACTTC.

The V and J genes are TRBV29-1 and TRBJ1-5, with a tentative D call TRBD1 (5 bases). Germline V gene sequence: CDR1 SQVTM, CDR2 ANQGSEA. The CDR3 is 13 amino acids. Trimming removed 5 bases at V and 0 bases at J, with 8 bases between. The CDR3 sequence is CSVQTDSNQPQHF. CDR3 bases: TGCAGCGTTCAGACAGATAGCAATCAGCCCCAGCATTTT.

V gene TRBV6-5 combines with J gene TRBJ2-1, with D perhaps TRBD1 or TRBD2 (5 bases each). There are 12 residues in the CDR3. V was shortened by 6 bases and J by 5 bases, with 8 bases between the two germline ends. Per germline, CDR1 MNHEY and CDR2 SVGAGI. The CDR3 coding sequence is TGTGCCAGCAGAAGGGGAGACAATGAGCAGTTCTTC. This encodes CASRRGDNEQFF.

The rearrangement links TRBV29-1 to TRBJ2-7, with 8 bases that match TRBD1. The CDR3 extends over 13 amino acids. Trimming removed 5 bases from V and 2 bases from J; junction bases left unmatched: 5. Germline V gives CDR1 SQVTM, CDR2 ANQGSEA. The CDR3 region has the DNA TGCAGCGTTATGGGACAGGTGACCTACGAGCAGTACTTC. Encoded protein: CSVMGQVTYEQYF.

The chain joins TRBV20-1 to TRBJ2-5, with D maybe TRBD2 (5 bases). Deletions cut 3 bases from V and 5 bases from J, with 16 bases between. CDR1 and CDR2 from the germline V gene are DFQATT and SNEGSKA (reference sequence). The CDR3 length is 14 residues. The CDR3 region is CSASPVGSVETQYF. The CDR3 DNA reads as TGCAGTGCTAGCCCTGTGGGTAGCGTGGAGACCCAGTACTTC.

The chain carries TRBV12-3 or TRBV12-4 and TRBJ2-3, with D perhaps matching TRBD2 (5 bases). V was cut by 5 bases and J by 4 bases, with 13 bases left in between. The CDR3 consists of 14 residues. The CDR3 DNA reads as TGTGCCAGCAGTGGTACTAGAGCGGCAGATACGCAGTATTTT. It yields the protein CASSGTRAADTQYF.

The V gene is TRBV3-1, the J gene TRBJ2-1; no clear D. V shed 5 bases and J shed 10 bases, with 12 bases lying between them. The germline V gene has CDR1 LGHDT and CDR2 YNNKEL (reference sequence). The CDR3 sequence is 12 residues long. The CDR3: CASSTTVGEQFF. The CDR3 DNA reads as TGTGCCAGCAGCACTACGGTCGGCGAGCAGTTCTTC.

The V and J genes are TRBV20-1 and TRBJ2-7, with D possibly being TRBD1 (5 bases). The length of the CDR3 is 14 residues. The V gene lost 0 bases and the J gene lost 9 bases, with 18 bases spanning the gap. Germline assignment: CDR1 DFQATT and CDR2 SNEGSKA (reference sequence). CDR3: CSARDSQGPIGQYF. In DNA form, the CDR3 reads TGCAGTGCTAGAGATAGTCAGGGTCCTATTGGGCAGTACTTC.

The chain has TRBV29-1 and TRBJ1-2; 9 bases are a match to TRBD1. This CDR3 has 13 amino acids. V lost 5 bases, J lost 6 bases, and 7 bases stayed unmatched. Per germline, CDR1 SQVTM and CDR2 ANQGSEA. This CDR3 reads CSVTAGQGDGYTF. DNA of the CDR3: TGCAGCGTTACCGCGGGACAGGGAGATGGCTACACCTTC.

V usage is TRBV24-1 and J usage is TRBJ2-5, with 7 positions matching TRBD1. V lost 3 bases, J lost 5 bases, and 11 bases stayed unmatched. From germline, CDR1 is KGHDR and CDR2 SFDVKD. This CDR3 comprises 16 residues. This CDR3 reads CATSDAGTAIQETQYF. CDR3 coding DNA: TGTGCCACCAGTGATGCAGGGACAGCCATCCAGGAGACCCAGTACTTC.

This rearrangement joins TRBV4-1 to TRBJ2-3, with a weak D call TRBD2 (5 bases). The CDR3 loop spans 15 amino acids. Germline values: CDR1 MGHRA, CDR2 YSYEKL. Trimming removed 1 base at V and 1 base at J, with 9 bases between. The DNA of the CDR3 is TGCGCCAGCAGCCAAGCGGGGTTCGGCACAGATACGCAGTATTTT. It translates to CASSQAGFGTDTQYF.

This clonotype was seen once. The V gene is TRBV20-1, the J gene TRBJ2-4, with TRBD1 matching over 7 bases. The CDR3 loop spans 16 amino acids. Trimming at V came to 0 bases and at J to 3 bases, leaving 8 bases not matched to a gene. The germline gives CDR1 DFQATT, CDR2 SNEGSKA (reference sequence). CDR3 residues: CSARDQGRGHKNIQYF. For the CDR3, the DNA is TGCAGTGCTAGAGATCAAGGAAGGGGGCACAAAAACATTCAGTACTTC.

The CDR3 spells CSATDRPGSSGELFF. In DNA, the CDR3 is TGCAGTGCCACCGACAGGCCCGGGTCTTCTGGGGAGCTGTTTTTT. This sequence joins TRBV20-1 and TRBJ2-2; D is possibly TRBD1 (6 bases). The CDR3 covers 15 residues. Between the trimmed V and J ends, which lost 6 bases and 8 bases, there was a span of 22 bases. Germline CDR1 is DFQATT and CDR2 is SNEGSKA (reference sequence).

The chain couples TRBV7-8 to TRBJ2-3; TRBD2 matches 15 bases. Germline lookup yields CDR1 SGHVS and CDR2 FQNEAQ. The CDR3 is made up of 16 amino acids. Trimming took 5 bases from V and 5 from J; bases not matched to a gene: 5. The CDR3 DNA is TGTGCCAGCAGCCCCGGACTAGCGGGAGGGGTAGATACGCAGTATTTT. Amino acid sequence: CASSPGLAGGVDTQYF.

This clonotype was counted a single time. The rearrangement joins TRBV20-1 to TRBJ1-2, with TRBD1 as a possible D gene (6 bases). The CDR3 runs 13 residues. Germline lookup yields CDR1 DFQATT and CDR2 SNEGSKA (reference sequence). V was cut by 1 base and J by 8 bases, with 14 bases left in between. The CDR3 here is CSARGGGLRGYTF. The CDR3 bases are TGCAGTGCTAGAGGAGGGGGACTGAGAGGCTACACCTTC.

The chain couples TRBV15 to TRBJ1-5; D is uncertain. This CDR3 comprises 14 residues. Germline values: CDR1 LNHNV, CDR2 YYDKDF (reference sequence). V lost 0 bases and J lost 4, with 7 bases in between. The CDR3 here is CATSRDRANQPQHF. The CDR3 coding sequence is TGTGCCACCAGCAGAGATAGGGCTAATCAGCCCCAGCATTTT.

The CDR3 here is CASSAQENTEAFF. The CDR3 region has the DNA TGTGCCAGCAGCGCACAGGAGAACACTGAAGCTTTCTTT. This chain joins TRBV7-2 and TRBJ1-1, with a weak D call TRBD1 (5 bases). The CDR3 has 13 residues. Germline V gene lookup returns CDR1 SGHTA and CDR2 FQGNSA. Trimming left V 5 bases short and J 1 base short, with 8 bases between.

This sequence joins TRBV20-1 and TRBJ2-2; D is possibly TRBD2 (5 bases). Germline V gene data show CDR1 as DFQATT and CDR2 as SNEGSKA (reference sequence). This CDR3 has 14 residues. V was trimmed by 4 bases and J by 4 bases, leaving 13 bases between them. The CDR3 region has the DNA TGCAGTGCTAAGCGAGGGTCAGCCACCGGGGAGCTGTTTTTT. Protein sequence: CSAKRGSATGELFF.

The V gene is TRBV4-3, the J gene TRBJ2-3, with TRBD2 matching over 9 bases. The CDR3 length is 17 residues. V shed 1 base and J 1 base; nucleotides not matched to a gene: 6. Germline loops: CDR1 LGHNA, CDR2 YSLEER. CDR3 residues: CASSQVRRTSGTDTQYF. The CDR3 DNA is TGCGCCAGCAGCCAAGTTAGACGGACTAGCGGCACAGATACGCAGTATTTT.

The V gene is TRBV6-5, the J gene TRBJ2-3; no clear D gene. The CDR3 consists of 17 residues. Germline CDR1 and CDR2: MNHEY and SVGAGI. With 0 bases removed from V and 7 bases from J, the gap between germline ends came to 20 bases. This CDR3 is CASSYSWAGRGANTQYF. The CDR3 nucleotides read TGTGCCAGCAGTTACTCTTGGGCAGGACGAGGAGCGAATACGCAGTATTTT.

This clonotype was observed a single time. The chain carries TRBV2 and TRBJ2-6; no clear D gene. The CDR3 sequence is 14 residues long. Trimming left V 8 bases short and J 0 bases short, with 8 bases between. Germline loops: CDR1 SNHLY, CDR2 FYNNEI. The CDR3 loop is CASLVNSGANVLTF. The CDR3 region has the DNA TGTGCCAGCCTTGTAAACTCTGGGGCCAACGTCCTGACTTTC.

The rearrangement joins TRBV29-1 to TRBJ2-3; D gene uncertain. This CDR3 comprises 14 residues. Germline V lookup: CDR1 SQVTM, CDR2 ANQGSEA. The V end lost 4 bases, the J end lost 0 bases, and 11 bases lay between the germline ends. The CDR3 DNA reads TGCAGCGTTGCAGGCTCGTATAGCACAGATACGCAGTATTTT. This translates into CSVAGSYSTDTQYF.

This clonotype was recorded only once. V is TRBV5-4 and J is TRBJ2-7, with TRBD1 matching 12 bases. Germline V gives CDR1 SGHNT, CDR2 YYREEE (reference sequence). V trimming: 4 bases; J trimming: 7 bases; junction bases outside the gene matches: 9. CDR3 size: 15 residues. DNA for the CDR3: TGTGCCAGCAGCCTAACGGGACAGGGGGCGAGGGAGCAGTACTTC. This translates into CASSLTGQGAREQYF.

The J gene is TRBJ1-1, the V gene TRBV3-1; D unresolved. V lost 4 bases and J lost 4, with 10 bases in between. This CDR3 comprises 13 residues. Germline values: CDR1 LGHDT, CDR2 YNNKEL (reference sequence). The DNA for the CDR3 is TGTGCCAGCAGCCCACGGGTAGCCACTGAAGCTTTCTTT. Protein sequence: CASSPRVATEAFF. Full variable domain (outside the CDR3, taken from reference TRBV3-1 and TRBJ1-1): DTAVSQTPKYLVTQMGNDKSIKCEQNLGHDTMYWYKQDSKKFLKIMFSYNNKELIINETVPNRFSPKSPDKAHLNLHINSLELGDSAVYFCASSPRVATEAFFGQGTRLTVV.

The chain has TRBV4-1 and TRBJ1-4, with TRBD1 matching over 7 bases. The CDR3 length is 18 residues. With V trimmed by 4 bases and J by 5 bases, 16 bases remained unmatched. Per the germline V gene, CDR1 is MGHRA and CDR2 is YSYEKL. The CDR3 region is CASSRLVNRGAGNEKLFF. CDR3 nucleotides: TGCGCCAGCAGCCGACTAGTAAACAGGGGTGCCGGGAATGAAAAACTGTTTTTT.

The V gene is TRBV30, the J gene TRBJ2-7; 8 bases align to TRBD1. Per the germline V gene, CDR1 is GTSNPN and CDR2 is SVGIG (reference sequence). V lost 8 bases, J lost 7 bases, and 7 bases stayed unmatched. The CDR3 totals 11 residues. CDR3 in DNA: TGTGCCGGCGACAGGGGAGGAGAGCAGTACTTC. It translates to CAGDRGGEQYF.

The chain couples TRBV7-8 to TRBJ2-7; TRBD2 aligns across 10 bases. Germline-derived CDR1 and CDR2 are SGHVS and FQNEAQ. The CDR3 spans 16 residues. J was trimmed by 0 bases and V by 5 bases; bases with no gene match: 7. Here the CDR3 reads CASSVPLAGYSYEQYF. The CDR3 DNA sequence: TGTGCCAGCAGCGTGCCACTAGCGGGGTACTCCTACGAGCAGTACTTC.